This T cell receptor beta chain came from a study of CD8 T cells in ankylosing spondylitis. Whole-study findings and limits: Earlier literature documents some of the motif variants in reactive arthritis synovial fluid and blood. Within ankylosing spondylitis blood, a TCR beta motif made up of seven to nine highly homologous variants appeared to be characteristic.

V gave up 2 bases and J gave up 1 base, with 9 bases separating them. This CDR3 has 14 residues. Germline lookup yields CDR1 SGDLS and CDR2 YYNGEE. This clonotype was seen many times. Its antigen remains unknown. Making use of molecular barcodes, quantitative 5'-RACE generated TCR beta libraries. One entry per CDR3 protein, called by TCRdb with MiXCR from the 5' RACE reads. The table shows tens of thousands of distinct CDR3 sequences, with 3.5% to 4% occurring only once. Sequencing input: blood, either unsorted or a sorted T cell fraction (not recorded which). This sequence was found in a female donor with ankylosing spondylitis or in good health (not recorded which). The genes are TRBV9 and TRBJ1-2; weak D call: TRBD1 (5 bases). The chain's CDR3 is CASSVQGDNYGYTF. The CDR3 DNA is TGTGCCAGCAGCGTTCAGGGAGATAACTATGGCTACACCTTC.